What follows are 20 T cell receptor beta chains derived from one specimen sequenced in a study of blood T cell repertoires in COVID-19. Clones were read by immunoSEQ multiplex PCR, and TCRdb kept only the in-frame ones, dropping some. The table has more than 100,000 clones, over 75% seen once. Sequenced sample: peripheral blood. These TCRs come from a human donor in a cohort sampled during active or convalescent COVID-19.

This clone occurred once. The rearrangement joins TRBV5-1 to TRBJ2-7; D may be TRBD1 (5 bases). The germline V and J ends were trimmed by 3 bases and 3 bases, with 13 bases remaining between them. The length of the CDR3 is 14 residues. CDR1 and CDR2 (germline): SGHRS, YFSETQ. CDR3 DNA: TGCGCCAGCAGCTCTAGACAGCGTGGCTACGAGCAGTACTTC. Translating it yields CASSSRQRGYEQYF. The full variable domain, rest sourced from reference TRBV5-1 and TRBJ2-7, is KAGVTQTPRYLIKTRGQQVTLSCSPISGHRSVSWYQQTPGQGLQFLFEYFSETQRNKGNFPGRFSGRQFSNSRSEMNVSTLELGDSALYLCASSSRQRGYEQYFGPGTRLTVT.

The rearrangement links TRBV15 to TRBJ1-1, with 7 bases fitting TRBD1. The J segment lost 1 base and the V segment lost 5 bases, leaving 4 bases of the junction unmatched. Germline assignment: CDR1 LNHNV and CDR2 YYDKDF (reference sequence). This CDR3 comprises 14 residues. The CDR3 loop is CATSRTGANTEAFF. Here the CDR3 DNA reads TGTGCCACCAGCCGCACAGGGGCGAACACTGAAGCTTTCTTT.

DNA of the CDR3: TGTGCCAGCAGCCGGGGGGGAACTAATGAAAAACTGTTTTTT. Translating it yields CASSRGGTNEKLFF. The V call is TRBV11-1, the J call TRBJ1-4; D possibly corresponds to TRBD1 (5 bases). The V gene lost 5 bases and the J gene lost 1 base, with 8 bases spanning the gap. Per germline, CDR1 SGHAT and CDR2 FQDESV (reference sequence). CDR3 length equals 14 residues.

The chain's CDR3 is CASSSLGPGNTEAFF. The CDR3 bases are TGCGCCAGCAGCTCTCTAGGTCCCGGGAACACTGAAGCTTTCTTT. V and J are TRBV5-1 and TRBJ1-1, with D hard to call. V shed 3 bases and J shed 1 base, with 13 bases lying between them. CDR3 size: 15 residues. From germline, CDR1 is SGHRS and CDR2 YFSETQ.

With respect to this clone: The conserved closing phenylalanine or tryptophan is absent in this CDR3, likely reflecting a read error. The DNA is left out, because the CDR3 cannot be placed on it with certainty; the CDR3 is given as TCRdb lists it. The chain links TRBV6-1 to TRBJ2-7; the DNA was not compared with TRBD1, the D call given in the table. The CDR3 is 14 residues long, ends included. The germline V gene encodes CDR1 MNHNS and CDR2 SASEGT. The CDR3 loop reads CASSDERGQGRSGI.

The chain uses TRBV4-2 and TRBJ1-1, with 7 bases lining up with TRBD1. Germline V CDR1 and CDR2: LGHNA, YNFKEQ. V was pared by 1 base and J by 3 bases, with 5 bases of the junction left unmatched. The CDR3 runs to 15 residues. The CDR3 DNA follows: TGTGCCAGCAGCCAAGGGGACAGAACCTACACTGAAGCTTTCTTT. Translated: CASSQGDRTYTEAFF.

V usage is TRBV9 and J usage is TRBJ1-1; D is possibly TRBD1 (5 bases). V was trimmed by 4 bases and J by 1 base, leaving 17 bases between them. The CDR3 is made up of 16 amino acids. Germline CDR1 is SGDLS and CDR2 is YYNGEE. The CDR3 here is CASSPAGVGGNTEAFF. The CDR3 region has the DNA TGTGCCAGCAGCCCAGCCGGGGTCGGGGGGAACACTGAAGCTTTCTTT. Full variable domain (outside the CDR3, taken from reference TRBV9 and TRBJ1-1): DSGVTQTPKHLITATGQRVTLRCSPRSGDLSVYWYQQSLDQGLQFLIQYYNGEERAKGNILERFSAQQFPDLHSELNLSSLELGDSALYFCASSPAGVGGNTEAFFGQGTRLTVV.

CDR3 sequence: CASSRGRGRNQPQHF. Here the CDR3 DNA reads TGCGCCAGCAGCCGTGGGCGGGGGAGAAATCAGCCCCAGCATTTT. The chain employs TRBV23-1 and TRBJ1-5, with TRBD1 as a possible D gene (5 bases). TRBV23-1 is an ORF, with its function uncertain. The ends were cut back, 6 bases at V and 4 bases at J, with 16 bases in the middle. The CDR3 is 15 residues long.

This chain connects TRBV7-2 to TRBJ1-1; D remains unclear. CDR3 length: 14 residues. The germline V and J ends were trimmed by 5 bases and 5 bases, with 15 bases remaining between them. Germline V CDR1 and CDR2: SGHTA, FQGNSA. The CDR3 here is CASSPRPAGTEAFF. The CDR3 DNA follows: TGTGCCAGCAGCCCCCGGCCAGCGGGGACTGAAGCTTTCTTT. The variable domain in full, completed from reference TRBV7-2 and TRBJ1-1, reads GAGVSQSPSNKVTEKGKDVELRCDPISGHTALYWYRQSLGQGLEFLIYFQGNSAPDKSGLPSDRFSAERTGGSVSTLTIQRTQQEDSAVYLCASSPRPAGTEAFFGQGTRLTVV.

V is TRBV7-2 and J is TRBJ1-2, with 7 bases matching TRBD1. Germline CDR1 SGHTA, CDR2 FQGNSA. There are 14 residues in the CDR3. Germline trimming cut 2 bases from V and 8 bases from J; bases unmatched to any gene: 8. The DNA for the CDR3 is TGTGCCAGCAGCTTAAGTATGCAGGGGGAAGGCTACACCTTC. It encodes CASSLSMQGEGYTF.

The gene calls are TRBV6-1 and TRBJ1-6; 7 bases are a match to TRBD1. This CDR3 is 18 amino acids long. The junction had 11 bases not matched to a gene; V was cut back by 0 bases and J by 6 bases. The V gene's germline CDR1 is MNHNS and CDR2 SASEGT. CDR3 amino acids: CASSEAWTGFRLNSPLHF. Written as DNA, the CDR3 is TGTGCCAGCAGTGAAGCGTGGACAGGTTTCCGCCTTAATTCACCCCTCCACTTT.

The chain joins TRBV4-2 to TRBJ2-1; 10 bases align to TRBD1. Trimming took 5 bases from V and 7 from J; bases not matched to a gene: 8. Germline CDR1 is LGHNA and CDR2 is YNFKEQ. CDR3 length: 15 amino acids. CDR3 sequence reads: CASSKGTGEVNEQFF. Written as DNA, the CDR3 is TGTGCCAGCAGCAAAGGGACAGGGGAAGTTAATGAGCAGTTCTTC.

This chain connects TRBV6-5 to TRBJ1-2; D is undetermined. The length of the CDR3 is 13 residues. V gave up 5 bases and J gave up 7 bases, with 14 bases separating them. Germline CDR1 is MNHEY and CDR2 is SVGAGI. CDR3: CASSKSGVLGYTF. The DNA of the CDR3 is TGTGCCAGCAGTAAGAGCGGGGTCCTTGGCTACACCTTC.

This clone has a single count. This sequence joins TRBV27 and TRBJ2-7; D may be TRBD2 (6 bases). V was clipped by 5 bases and J by 7 bases, with 21 bases between them. Germline V lookup: CDR1 MNHEY, CDR2 SMNVEV (reference sequence). The CDR3 length is 15 residues. The CDR3 region is CASSPLAGRSREQYF. DNA for the CDR3: TGTGCCAGCAGTCCACTCGCGGGGAGATCGCGGGAGCAGTACTTC.

This sequence joins TRBV7-2 and TRBJ1-2; no definite D call. The germline V gene encodes CDR1 SGHTA and CDR2 FQGNSA. The germline V and J ends were trimmed by 5 bases and 8 bases, with 12 bases remaining between them. The CDR3 has 12 amino acids. CDR3 sequence: CASSPLMGGYTF. The CDR3, as DNA: TGTGCCAGCAGCCCACTGATGGGCGGCTACACCTTC.

The V and J genes are TRBV5-4 and TRBJ1-1; TRBD1 might be the D (5 bases). The CDR3 is 13 amino acids. Germline CDR1 is SGHNT and CDR2 is YYREEE (reference sequence). Trimming pared 5 bases from V and 1 base from J, leaving 9 bases between. The CDR3 sequence: CASRETANTEAFF. The DNA for the CDR3 is TGTGCCAGCAGAGAGACAGCGAACACTGAAGCTTTCTTT.

The chain has TRBV18 and TRBJ2-1; D might be TRBD1 (6 bases). V was cut by 3 bases and J by 0 bases, with 9 bases left in between. This CDR3 comprises 15 residues. CDR1 is KGHSH, CDR2 LQKENI, per germline. The CDR3 DNA reads TGTGCCAGCTCACCTGGGACACACTCCTACAATGAGCAGTTCTTC. Residues: CASSPGTHSYNEQFF.

The DNA for the CDR3 is TGTGCCAGCAGCCAAGATCCACGGACACCCTCCGAGCAGTACTTC. Translated, it gives CASSQDPRTPSEQYF. V usage is TRBV4-2 and J usage is TRBJ2-7, with D possibly being TRBD1 (5 bases). With 0 bases removed from V and 6 bases from J, the gap between germline ends came to 15 bases. The CDR3 is made up of 15 amino acids. Germline CDR1 reads LGHNA; CDR2 reads YNFKEQ.

Details on this clone: One end of the junction does not line up with germline, which may come from a read error. This chain connects TRBV27 to TRBJ1-1; D is perhaps TRBD1 (5 bases). In germline, CDR1 is MNHEY, CDR2 SMNVEV (reference sequence). The CDR3 consists of 17 residues. CDR3 bases: TGTGCCAGCAGCTTATTCGGGGGGTATACGCCCCTGATTGAAGCTTTCTTT. Amino acid sequence: CASSLFGGYTPLIEAFF.

This chain connects TRBV12-5 to TRBJ2-3; D gene ambiguous. The V gene's germline CDR1 is LGHNT and CDR2 FRNRAP. This CDR3 spans 12 amino acids. V shed 6 bases and J shed 2 bases, with 6 bases lying between them. Here the CDR3 reads CASGTHTDTQYF. CDR3 nucleotides: TGTGCTAGTGGGACTCACACAGATACGCAGTATTTT.